This T cell receptor (beta chain) was captured in a study of blood T cell repertoires in COVID-19. Whole-study context: From the United States, Italy and Spain came samples of acute and convalescent COVID-19. PBMCs, B-cell-depleted T cells, or T cells provided the cDNA or gDNA that made up the material.

The CDR3 is 16 residues long. V lost 1 base and J 10 bases, leaving 18 bases between the germline ends. From germline, CDR1 is SGHRS and CDR2 YFSETQ. Per the original data handling: Estimation of nucleated cell counts relied on the amplification of reference gene primers. Some clones are missing from TCRdb's copy, which holds only in-frame ones; the method was immunoSEQ multiplex PCR. D and trimming come from the DNA, and the V and J calls and clone size come from that table. The sample comprises roughly 230,000 clones, around four fifths of which are singletons, and under 30% rests with the top ten.

Sequencing was done on a sample of peripheral blood. V is TRBV5-1 and J is TRBJ1-6; unclear D gene. This TCR derives from a middle-aged man with acute or convalescent COVID-19. CDR3 nucleotide sequence: TGCGCCAGCAGCTTGTACACGGTCTCTAACGGGTCACCCCTCCACTTT. It yields the protein CASSLYTVSNGSPLHF.